Listed below are T cell receptor beta chains from one sample, sequenced in a study of identical twins. TCRdb re-analysed the 5' RACE reads in MiXCR, keeping a single row per CDR3 protein. The sample consists of 150,000 or so distinct CDR3 sequences, 3% to 4% of them appearing once. Source material: memory T cells sorted from blood. Source of these receptors: a man aged 18 to 30 in good health. CDR3s include the opening cysteine and the closing phenylalanine or tryptophan. Fields, in order: V gene, D gene, clone size, J gene, CDR3 DNA, CDR3 protein. A D gene is named only where the DNA matches it firmly. Clone size is shown for a subset of rows, as once, few, many or a class of expanded clone.

>TRBV3-1|-|many|TRBJ2-5
TGTGCCAGCAGCCAGAAACAGGGGACCCAGTACTTC
CASSQKQGTQYF
>TRBV6-5|TRBD1|-|TRBJ2-3
TGTGCCAGCAGTATACTCGCTCCGGGACAGGCCAACACAGATACGCAGTATTTT
CASSILAPGQANTDTQYF
>TRBV7-2|-|many|TRBJ2-3
TGTGCCAGCAGCCCAGGACATTCCACAGATACGCAGTATTTT
CASSPGHSTDTQYF
>TRBV20-1|-|few|TRBJ2-1
TGCAGTGCTAGGGGCCATAGGGCGGTTTTTTACAATGAGCAGTTCTTC
CSARGHRAVFYNEQFF
>TRBV7-2|-|few|TRBJ2-5
TGTGCCAGCAGCCCAACCTCGGCGGGTCTCGGGGAGACCCAGTACTTC
CASSPTSAGLGETQYF
>TRBV27|TRBD2|many|TRBJ2-1
TGTGCCAGCAGTTCTAGCGGGAGGGTCGAGCAGTTCTTC
CASSSSGRVEQFF
>TRBV20-1|-|few|TRBJ1-2
TGCAGTGCTAGAGGGGGCGGCTACACCTTC
CSARGGGYTF
>TRBV10-1|-|many|TRBJ2-3
TGCGCCAGCAGTGGTCGGGATGCAGATACGCAGTATTTT
CASSGRDADTQYF
>TRBV12-3/TRBV12-4|-|many|TRBJ1-5
TGTGCCAGCAGTTTACGTAGTCCAGGGAAGGATCAGCCCCAGCATTTT
CASSLRSPGKDQPQHF
>TRBV2|TRBD1|-|TRBJ1-1
TGTGCCAGCAGTGAAGCATGGACAGGGAGCATGAACACTGAAGCTTTCTTT
CASSEAWTGSMNTEAFF
>TRBV9|-|many|TRBJ2-5
TGTGCCAGCAGCGCAACCGAAATGGGGACCCAGTACTTC
CASSATEMGTQYF
>TRBV5-1|TRBD1|few|TRBJ1-2
TGCGCCAGCAGCGGGGTCCGGGACAGGGAGTCAGATGGCTACACCTTC
CASSGVRDRESDGYTF
>TRBV18|-|-|TRBJ2-3
TGTGCCAGCTCACCCTCTGGGGGCTTACTAGGCGGGAGCGCAGATACGCAGTATTTT
CASSPSGGLLGGSADTQYF